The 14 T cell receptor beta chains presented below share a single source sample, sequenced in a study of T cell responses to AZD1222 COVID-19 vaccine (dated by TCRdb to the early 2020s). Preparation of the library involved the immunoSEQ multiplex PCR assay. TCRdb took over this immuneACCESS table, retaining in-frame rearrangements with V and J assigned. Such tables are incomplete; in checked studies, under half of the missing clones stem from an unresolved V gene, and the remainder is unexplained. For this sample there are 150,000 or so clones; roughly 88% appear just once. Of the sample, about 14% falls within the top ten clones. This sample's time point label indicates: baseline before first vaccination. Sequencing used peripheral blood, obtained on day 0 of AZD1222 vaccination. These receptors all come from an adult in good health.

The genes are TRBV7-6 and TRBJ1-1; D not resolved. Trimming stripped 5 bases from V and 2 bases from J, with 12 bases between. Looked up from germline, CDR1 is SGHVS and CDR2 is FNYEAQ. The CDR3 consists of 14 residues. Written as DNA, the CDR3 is TGTGCCAGCAGCCCCCGCGGCACCAACACTGAAGCTTTCTTT. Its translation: CASSPRGTNTEAFF.

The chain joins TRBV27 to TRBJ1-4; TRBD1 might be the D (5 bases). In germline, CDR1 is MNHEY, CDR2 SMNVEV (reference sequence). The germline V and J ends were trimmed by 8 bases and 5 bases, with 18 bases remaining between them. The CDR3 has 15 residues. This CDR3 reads CASGASPQLNEKLFF. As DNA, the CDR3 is TGTGCCAGCGGGGCCTCACCACAGCTGAATGAAAAACTGTTTTTT.

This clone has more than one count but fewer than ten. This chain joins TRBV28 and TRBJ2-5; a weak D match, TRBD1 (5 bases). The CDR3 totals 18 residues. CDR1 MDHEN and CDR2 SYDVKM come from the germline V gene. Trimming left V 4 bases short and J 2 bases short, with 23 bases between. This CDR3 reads CASSSTFGVRDIQETQYF. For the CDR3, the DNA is TGTGCCAGCAGTTCGACCTTTGGGGTCAGGGATATTCAAGAGACCCAGTACTTC.

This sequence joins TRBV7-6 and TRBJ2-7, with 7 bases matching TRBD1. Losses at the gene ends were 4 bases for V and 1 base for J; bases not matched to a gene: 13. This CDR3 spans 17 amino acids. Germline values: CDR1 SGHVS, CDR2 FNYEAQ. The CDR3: CASSSLRGGRRSYEQYF. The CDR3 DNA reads TGTGCCAGCAGCTCCCTTAGAGGGGGCCGGAGGTCCTACGAGCAGTACTTC.

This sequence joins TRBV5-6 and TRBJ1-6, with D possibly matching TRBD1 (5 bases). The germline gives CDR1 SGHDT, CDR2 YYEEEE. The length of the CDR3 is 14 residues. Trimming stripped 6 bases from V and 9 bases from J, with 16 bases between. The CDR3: CASTRVLGGSPLHF. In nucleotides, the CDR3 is TGTGCCAGCACCCGAGTCCTTGGGGGTTCACCCCTCCACTTT.

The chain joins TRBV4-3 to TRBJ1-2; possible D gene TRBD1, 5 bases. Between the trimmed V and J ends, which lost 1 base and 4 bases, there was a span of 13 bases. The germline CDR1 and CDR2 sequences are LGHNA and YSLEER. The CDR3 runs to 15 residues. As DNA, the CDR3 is TGCGCCAGCAGCCAAGGGCCTAAGGGGACCTATGGCTACACCTTC. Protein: CASSQGPKGTYGYTF.

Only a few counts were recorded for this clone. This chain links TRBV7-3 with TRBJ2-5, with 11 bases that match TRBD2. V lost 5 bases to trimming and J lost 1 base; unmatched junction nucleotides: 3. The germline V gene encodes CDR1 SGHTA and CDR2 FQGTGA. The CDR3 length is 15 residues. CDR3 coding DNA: TGTGCCAGCAGCCTAGCGGGGGGCCGCCAAGAGACCCAGTACTTC. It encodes CASSLAGGRQETQYF.

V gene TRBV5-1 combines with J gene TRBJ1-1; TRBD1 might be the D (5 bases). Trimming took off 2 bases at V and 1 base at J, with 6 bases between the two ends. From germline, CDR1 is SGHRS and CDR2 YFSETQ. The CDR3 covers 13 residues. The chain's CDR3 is CASSFQGNTEAFF. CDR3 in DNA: TGCGCCAGCAGCTTCCAGGGGAACACTGAAGCTTTCTTT.

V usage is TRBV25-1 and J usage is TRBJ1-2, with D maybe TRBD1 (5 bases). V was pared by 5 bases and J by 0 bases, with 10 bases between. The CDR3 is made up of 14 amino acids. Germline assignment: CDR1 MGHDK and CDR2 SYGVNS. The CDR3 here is CASSRGSTNYGYTF. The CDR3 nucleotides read TGTGCCAGCAGTAGGGGCTCGACTAACTATGGCTACACCTTC.

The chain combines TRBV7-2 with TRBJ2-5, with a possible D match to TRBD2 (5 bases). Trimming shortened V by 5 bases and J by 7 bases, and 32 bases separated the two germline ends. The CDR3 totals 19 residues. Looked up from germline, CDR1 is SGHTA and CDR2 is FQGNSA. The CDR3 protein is CASSQDLILSPISKPTQYF. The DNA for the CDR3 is TGTGCCAGCAGCCAGGACTTGATCCTCTCCCCAATTAGTAAGCCGACCCAGTACTTC.

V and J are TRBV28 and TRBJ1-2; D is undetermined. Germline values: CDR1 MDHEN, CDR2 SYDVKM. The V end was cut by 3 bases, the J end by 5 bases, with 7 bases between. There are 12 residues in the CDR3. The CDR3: CASSFLGYGYTF. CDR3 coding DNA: TGTGCCAGCAGTTTCTTAGGGTATGGCTACACCTTC.

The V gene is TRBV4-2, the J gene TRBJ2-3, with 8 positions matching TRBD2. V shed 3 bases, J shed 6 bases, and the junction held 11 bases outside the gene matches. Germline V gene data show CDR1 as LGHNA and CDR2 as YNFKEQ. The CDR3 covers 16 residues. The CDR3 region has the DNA TGTGCCAGCAGCCAGCTCAGCGGGGGAGCTTGGGATACGCAGTATTTT. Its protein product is CASSQLSGGAWDTQYF.

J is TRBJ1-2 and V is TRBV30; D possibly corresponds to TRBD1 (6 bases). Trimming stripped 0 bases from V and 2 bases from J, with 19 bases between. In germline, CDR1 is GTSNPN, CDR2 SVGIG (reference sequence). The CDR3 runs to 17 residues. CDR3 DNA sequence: TGTGCCTGGAGTGTACCGCTGGGGGCGACCGACAACTATGGCTACACCTTC. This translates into CAWSVPLGATDNYGYTF.

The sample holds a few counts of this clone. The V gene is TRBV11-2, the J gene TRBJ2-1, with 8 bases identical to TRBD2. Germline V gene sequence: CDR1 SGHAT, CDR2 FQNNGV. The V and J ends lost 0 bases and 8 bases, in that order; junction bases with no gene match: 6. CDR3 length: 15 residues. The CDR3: CASSLDQPGGDEQFF. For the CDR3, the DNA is TGTGCCAGCAGCTTAGACCAGCCGGGGGGGGATGAGCAGTTCTTC.